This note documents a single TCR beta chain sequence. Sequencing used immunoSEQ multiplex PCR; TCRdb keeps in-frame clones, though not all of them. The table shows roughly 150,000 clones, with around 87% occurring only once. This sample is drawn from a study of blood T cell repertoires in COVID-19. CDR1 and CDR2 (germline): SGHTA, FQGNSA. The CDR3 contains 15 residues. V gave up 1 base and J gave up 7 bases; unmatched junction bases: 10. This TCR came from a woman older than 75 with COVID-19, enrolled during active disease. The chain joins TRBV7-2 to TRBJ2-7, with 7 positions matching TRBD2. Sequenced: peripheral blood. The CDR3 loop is CASSLGPSGGREQYF. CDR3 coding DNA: TGTGCCAGCAGCTTAGGTCCTAGCGGAGGGCGGGAGCAGTACTTC. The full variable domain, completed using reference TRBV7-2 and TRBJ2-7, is GAGVSQSPSNKVTEKGKDVELRCDPISGHTALYWYRQSLGQGLEFLIYFQGNSAPDKSGLPSDRFSAERTGGSVSTLTIQRTQQEDSAVYLCASSLGPSGGREQYFGPGTRLTVT.